A selection of T cell receptor beta chains follows, all from one sample in a study of blood T cell repertoires in COVID-19. The assay was immunoSEQ multiplex PCR, and TCRdb's table has in-frame clones only and misses some. The sample holds approximately 290,000 clones; 65% to 85% are singletons and the top ten take about 15%. The source material was peripheral blood. These receptors came from an older person with COVID-19, enrolled during active disease. Both conserved end residues are part of each CDR3. The D gene is left open where the match is weak. Clone size is shown for a subset of rows, as once, few, many or a class of expanded clone.

j_call | clone_size | v_call | d_call | cdr3_nt | cdr3_aa
TRBJ2-5 | once | TRBV19 | TRBD2 | TGTGCCAGTAGCCCGACTAGCGGGGGCGCGTACCAAGAGACCCAGTACTTC | CASSPTSGGAYQETQYF
TRBJ1-3 | . | TRBV6-2/TRBV6-3 | . | TGTGCCAGCAGTTACGAGGTCCGGGAAGGATCTGGAAACACCATATATTTT | CASSYEVREGSGNTIYF
TRBJ2-3 | . | TRBV9 | . | TGTGCCAGCAGCGTAAGCGGCACAAGCACAGATACGCAGTATTTT | CASSVSGTSTDTQYF
TRBJ1-3 | once | TRBV4-3 | . | TGCGCCAGCAGCCCTAAAACTACAGGGTTAGTGTCCTCTGGAAACACCATATATTTT | CASSPKTTGLVSSGNTIYF
TRBJ2-7 | . | TRBV5-5 | . | TGTGCCAGCAGTATCCTAACCTACGAGCAGTACTTC | CASSILTYEQYF
TRBJ2-3 | . | TRBV4-2 | . | TGTGCCAGCAGCCAGGCGGCGGGGTACACAGATACGCAGTATTTT | CASSQAAGYTDTQYF
TRBJ2-1 | . | TRBV5-6 | TRBD1 | TGTGCCAGCAGGCAGGGGGCAGGTGAGCAGTTCTTC | CASRQGAGEQFF
TRBJ1-2 | . | TRBV6-2/TRBV6-3 | . | TGTGCCAGCAGTTACTCGACAGACAGGACTTATGGCTACACCTTC | CASSYSTDRTYGYTF
TRBJ2-5 | . | TRBV6-1 | . | TGTGCCAGCAGTGAACGCCTGGGGGGCCAGTACTTC | CASSERLGGQYF
TRBJ1-6 | . | TRBV20-1 | TRBD1 | TGCAGTGCTAGTCCAGGGGGGCGTTCACCCCTCCACTTT | CSASPGGRSPLHF
TRBJ1-5 | . | TRBV28 | . | TGTGCCAGCAGTTTAGGGCTCGCAGACAATCAGCCCCAGCATTTT | CASSLGLADNQPQHF
TRBJ2-2 | . | TRBV4-3 | TRBD2 | TGCGCCAGCGCATTGGGGCTAGCGGAGAACACCGGGGAGCTGTTTTTT | CASALGLAENTGELFF
TRBJ2-7 | once | TRBV7-2 | TRBD2 | TGTGCCAGCAGCTTAGTGGCTAGCGGGAGTTACGAGCAGTACTTC | CASSLVASGSYEQYF
TRBJ1-1 | many | TRBV9 | TRBD1 | TGTGCCAGCAGCGTGGGACAGACAACTGAAGCTTTCTTT | CASSVGQTTEAFF
TRBJ2-5 | . | TRBV28 | TRBD2 | TGTGCCAGCAGCCCACTTACTAGCGACCAAGAGACCCAGTACTTC | CASSPLTSDQETQYF
TRBJ1-6 | . | TRBV5-1 | . | TGCGCCAGCAGCTTATGGTCGTCGGGTAATTCACCCCTCCACTTT | CASSLWSSGNSPLHF
TRBJ2-7 | . | TRBV7-9 | . | TGTGCCAGCAGCGGAGGGGCAGGTAGGGAGCAGTACTTC | CASSGGAGREQYF
TRBJ2-1 | . | TRBV6-1 | . | TGTGCCAGCAGTGAAGCGGGTCCTAGGACGGGATCTGAGCAGTTCTTC | CASSEAGPRTGSEQFF
TRBJ2-3 | once | TRBV13 | TRBD2 | TGTGCCAGCAGCTTTGGATTTAGCGGGGGAAACACAGATACGCAGTATTTT | CASSFGFSGGNTDTQYF
TRBJ2-2 | . | TRBV5-4 | . | TGTGCCAGCAGCTTGGCCGGGAAGAACACCGGGGAGCTGTTTTTT | CASSLAGKNTGELFF
TRBJ1-2 | . | TRBV7-9 | TRBD1 | TGTGCCAGCGACAGGGGGACAGGGAAAAGTGGCTACACCTTC | CASDRGTGKSGYTF
TRBJ2-7 | . | TRBV9 | TRBD2 | TGTGCCAGCAGCAATCCTCGCGGGGGGACGAGCTCCTACGAGCAGTACTTC | CASSNPRGGTSSYEQYF
TRBJ2-1 | . | TRBV3-1/TRBV3-2 | TRBD2 | TGTGCCAGCAGGCCAAGCGGGACTAGCGGGAGTACTGAGCAGTTCTTC | CASRPSGTSGSTEQFF
TRBJ1-3 | few | TRBV9 | . | TGTGCCAGCAGCGTGACGACAGAGATTAAATATTTT | CASSVTTEIKYF
TRBJ2-4 | . | TRBV21-1 | . | TGTGCCAGCTCCGAAGGGGCCGAACTAGCGGGGATTATAGCCAAAAACATTCAGTACTTC | CASSEGAELAGIIAKNIQYF
TRBJ2-7 | . | TRBV28 | TRBD2 | TGTGCCAGTAAGACTGTTCGGGGGGGGCATTTTTTC | CASKTVRGGHFF
TRBJ2-4 | . | TRBV11-1 | . | TGTGCCAGCAGCTTTCGGGAACTAGGCATTCAGTACTTC | CASSFRELGIQYF
TRBJ1-1 | . | TRBV4-1 | . | TGCGCCAGCAGCCAAGGGCCCGGCGCGGGGGGCATGAACACTGAAGCTTTCTTT | CASSQGPGAGGMNTEAFF
TRBJ1-1 | . | TRBV4-1 | TRBD1 | TGCGCCAGCAGCCGAGATACAACAGGGGTCGGCACTGAAGCTTTCTTT | CASSRDTTGVGTEAFF
TRBJ2-1 | . | TRBV12-3/TRBV12-4 | . | TGTGCCAGCAGTTGGACGGGGAACCCTGAGCAGTTCTTC | CASSWTGNPEQFF
TRBJ1-6 | . | TRBV27 | . | TGTGCCAGCAGTCCGAGGTCCGATGGCATAGGTTCACCCCTCCACTTT | CASSPRSDGIGSPLHF
TRBJ2-5 | . | TRBV28 | . | TGTGCCAGCACCCTGGGGGGGGGCAGGGAGACCCAGTACTTC | CASTLGGGRETQYF
TRBJ1-2 | . | TRBV9 | . | TGTGCCAGCAGCGTGACTAACGGAGGGAACTATGGCTACACCTTC | CASSVTNGGNYGYTF
TRBJ2-1 | . | TRBV7-8 | . | TGTGCCAGCAGCTTAGATTTACTTGGGGGGAGCTCCTACAATGAGCAGTTCTTC | CASSLDLLGGSSYNEQFF
TRBJ1-1 | . | TRBV19 | . | TGTGCCAGTAGTGTTACCGGGACAACAAACACTGAAGCTTTCTTT | CASSVTGTTNTEAFF
TRBJ2-3 | few | TRBV29-1 | TRBD2 | TGCAGCGTTGAGGGGACTAGTGGGGGCACAGATACGCAGTATTTT | CSVEGTSGGTDTQYF
TRBJ2-2 | . | TRBV4-1 | TRBD1 | TGCGCCAGCAGCCATCCGGGACAGCCGAACACCGGGGAGCTGTTTTTT | CASSHPGQPNTGELFF
TRBJ2-7 | . | TRBV5-6 | . | TGTGCCAGCAGCTTGGCCGGGAGACTCTACGAGCAGTACTTC | CASSLAGRLYEQYF
TRBJ1-2 | . | TRBV15 | . | TGTGCCACCACCCCAGGTTTAAACGATTATGGCTACACCTTC | CATTPGLNDYGYTF
TRBJ1-2 | . | TRBV24-1 | . | TGTGCCACCAGTGAGGTCAGGGTCGGCTACACCTTC | CATSEVRVGYTF
TRBJ2-1 | . | TRBV11-2 | TRBD2 | TGTGCCAGCAGCTTAGTAGCGGGAGGGATTTTGTCTGAGCAGTTCTTC | CASSLVAGGILSEQFF
TRBJ1-2 | . | TRBV28 | . | TGTGCCACCGTAAGAGCCACGGGCCCCCCAGGGATGAATGGCTACACCTTC | CATVRATGPPGMNGYTF
TRBJ2-3 | . | TRBV5-1 | . | TGCGCCAGCAGCTTGTCTTCCGGGGATACGCAGTATTTT | CASSLSSGDTQYF
TRBJ1-1 | few | TRBV3-1/TRBV3-2 | TRBD1 | TGTGCCAGCAGCCAGCCAGGGGGCGCGTCTGAAGCTTTCTTT | CASSQPGGASEAFF
TRBJ1-2 | . | TRBV12-3/TRBV12-4 | . | TGTGCCAGCAGTCAGGGGTTGAACTATGGCTACACCTTC | CASSQGLNYGYTF
TRBJ2-5 | . | TRBV5-4 | . | TGTGCCAGCAGCCAAAGTGGGGGGGCAAAGACCCAGTACTTC | CASSQSGGAKTQYF
TRBJ2-3 | . | TRBV5-1 | . | TGCGCCAGCAGCTTGGTTGGACAGCGATCCACAGATACGCAGTATTTT | CASSLVGQRSTDTQYF
TRBJ1-4 | . | TRBV6-1 | . | TGTGCCAGCAGTGAACGCAGGGGTATCGAAAAACTGTTTTTT | CASSERRGIEKLFF
TRBJ1-5 | . | TRBV7-2 | . | TGTGCCAGCAGCCGCCTGGGGGGTGGCAATCAGCCCCAGCATTTT | CASSRLGGGNQPQHF
TRBJ2-6 | once | TRBV5-1 | . | TGCGCCAGCAGATCAGGGGTAGTCAACTCTGGGGCCAACGTCCTGACTTTC | CASRSGVVNSGANVLTF
TRBJ1-2 | . | TRBV30 | TRBD1 | TGTGCCTGGACAAGGAACCACAGGGGCCAGGATGGCTACACCTTC | CAWTRNHRGQDGYTF
TRBJ1-1 | . | TRBV5-1 | . | TGCGCCAGCAGCTTGGGGAGGGCGAACACTGAAGCTTTCTTT | CASSLGRANTEAFF
TRBJ1-5 | . | TRBV10-3 | . | TGTGCCCATCAGTTGGAGAGGAATCAGCCCCAGCATTTT | CAHQLERNQPQHF
TRBJ2-2 | . | TRBV5-1 | . | TGCGCCAGCAGCTTGAACACAGGCGGTTACGCCGGGGAGCTGTTTTTT | CASSLNTGGYAGELFF